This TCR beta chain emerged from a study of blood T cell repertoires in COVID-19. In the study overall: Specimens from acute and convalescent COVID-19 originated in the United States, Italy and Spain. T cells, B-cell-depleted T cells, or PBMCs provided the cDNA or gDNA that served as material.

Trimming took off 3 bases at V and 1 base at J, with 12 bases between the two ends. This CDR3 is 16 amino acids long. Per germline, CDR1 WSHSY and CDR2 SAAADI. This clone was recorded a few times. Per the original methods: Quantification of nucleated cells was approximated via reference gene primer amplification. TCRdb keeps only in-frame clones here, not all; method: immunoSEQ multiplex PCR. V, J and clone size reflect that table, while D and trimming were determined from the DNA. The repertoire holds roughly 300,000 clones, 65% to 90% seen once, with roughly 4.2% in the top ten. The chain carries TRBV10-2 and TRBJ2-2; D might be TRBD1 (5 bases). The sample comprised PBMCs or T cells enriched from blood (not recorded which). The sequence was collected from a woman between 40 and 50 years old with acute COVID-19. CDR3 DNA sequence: TGCGCCAGCAGTGAAACACCCGACAGGAACACCGGGGAGCTGTTTTTT. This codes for CASSETPDRNTGELFF.